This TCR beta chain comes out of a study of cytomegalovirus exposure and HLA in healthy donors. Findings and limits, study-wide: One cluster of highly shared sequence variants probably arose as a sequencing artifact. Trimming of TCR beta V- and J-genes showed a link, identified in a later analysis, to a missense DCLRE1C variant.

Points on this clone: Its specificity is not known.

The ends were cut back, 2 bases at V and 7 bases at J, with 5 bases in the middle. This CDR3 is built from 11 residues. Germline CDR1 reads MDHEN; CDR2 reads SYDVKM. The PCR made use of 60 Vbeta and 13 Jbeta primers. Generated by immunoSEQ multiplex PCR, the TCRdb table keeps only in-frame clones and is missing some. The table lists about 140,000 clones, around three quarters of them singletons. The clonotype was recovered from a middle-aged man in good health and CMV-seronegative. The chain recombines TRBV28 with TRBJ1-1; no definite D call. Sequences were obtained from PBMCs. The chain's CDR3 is CASSLEGEAFF. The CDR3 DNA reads TGTGCCAGCAGTTTAGAGGGTGAAGCTTTCTTT.